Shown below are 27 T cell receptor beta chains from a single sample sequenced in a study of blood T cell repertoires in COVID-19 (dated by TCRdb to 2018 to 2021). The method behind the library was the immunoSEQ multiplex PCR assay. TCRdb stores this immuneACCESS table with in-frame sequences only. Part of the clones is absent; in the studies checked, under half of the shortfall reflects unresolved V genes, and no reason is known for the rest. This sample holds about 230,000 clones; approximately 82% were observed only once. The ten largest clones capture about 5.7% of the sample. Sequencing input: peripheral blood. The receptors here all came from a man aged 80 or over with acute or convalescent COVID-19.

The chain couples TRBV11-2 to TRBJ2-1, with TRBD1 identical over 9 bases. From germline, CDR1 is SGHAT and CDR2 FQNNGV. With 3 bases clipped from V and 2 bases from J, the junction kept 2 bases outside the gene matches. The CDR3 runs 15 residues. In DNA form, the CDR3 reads TGTGCCAGCAGCTTCGGGACAGGGCCCTACAATGAGCAGTTCTTC. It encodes CASSFGTGPYNEQFF.

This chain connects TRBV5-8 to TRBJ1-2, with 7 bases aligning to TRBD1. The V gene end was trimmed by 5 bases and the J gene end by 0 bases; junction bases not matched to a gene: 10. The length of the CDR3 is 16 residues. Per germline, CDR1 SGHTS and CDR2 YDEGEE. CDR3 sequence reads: CASSGEWDSTNYGYTF. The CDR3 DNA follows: TGTGCCAGCAGTGGGGAATGGGACAGCACTAACTATGGCTACACCTTC.

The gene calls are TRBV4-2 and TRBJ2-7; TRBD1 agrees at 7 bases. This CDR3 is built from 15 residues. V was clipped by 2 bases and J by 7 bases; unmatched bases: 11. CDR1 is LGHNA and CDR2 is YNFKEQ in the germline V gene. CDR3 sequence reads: CASSQNGQESEEQYF. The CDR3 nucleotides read TGTGCCAGCAGCCAAAACGGACAGGAATCAGAAGAGCAGTACTTC.

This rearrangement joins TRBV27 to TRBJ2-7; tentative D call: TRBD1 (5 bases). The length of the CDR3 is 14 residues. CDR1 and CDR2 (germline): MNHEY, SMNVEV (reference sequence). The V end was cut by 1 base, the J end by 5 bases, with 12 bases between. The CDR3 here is CASSLWEGAHEQYF. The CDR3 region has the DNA TGTGCCAGCAGTTTATGGGAAGGGGCCCACGAGCAGTACTTC.

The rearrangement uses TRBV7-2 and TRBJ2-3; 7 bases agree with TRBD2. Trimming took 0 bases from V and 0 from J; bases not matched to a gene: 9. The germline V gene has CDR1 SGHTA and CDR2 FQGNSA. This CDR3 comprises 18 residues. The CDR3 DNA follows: TGTGCCAGCAGCTTAGCACTCCAAGCGGGGATGAGCACAGATACGCAGTATTTT. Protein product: CASSLALQAGMSTDTQYF.

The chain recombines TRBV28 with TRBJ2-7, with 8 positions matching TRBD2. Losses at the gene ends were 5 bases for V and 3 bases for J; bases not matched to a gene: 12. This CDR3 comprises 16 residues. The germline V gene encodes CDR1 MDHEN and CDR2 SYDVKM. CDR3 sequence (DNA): TGTGCCAGCAGTCCCAACGGGAGGGACCCCAACTACGAGCAGTACTTC. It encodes CASSPNGRDPNYEQYF.

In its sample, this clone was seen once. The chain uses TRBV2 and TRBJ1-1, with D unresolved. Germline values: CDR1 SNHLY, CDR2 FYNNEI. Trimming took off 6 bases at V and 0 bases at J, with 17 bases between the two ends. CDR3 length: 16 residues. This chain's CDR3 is CASRNPPPIMNTEAFF. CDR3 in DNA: TGTGCCAGCAGAAATCCGCCACCTATAATGAACACTGAAGCTTTCTTT.

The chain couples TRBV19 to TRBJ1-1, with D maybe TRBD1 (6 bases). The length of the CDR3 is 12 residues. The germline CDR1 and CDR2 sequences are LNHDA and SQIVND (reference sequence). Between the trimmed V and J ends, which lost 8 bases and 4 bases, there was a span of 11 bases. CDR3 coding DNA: TGTGCCAGTGCATGGGGGCGCACTGAAGCTTTCTTT. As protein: CASAWGRTEAFF. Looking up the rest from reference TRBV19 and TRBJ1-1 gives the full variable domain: DGGITQSPKYLFRKEGQNVTLSCEQNLNHDAMYWYRQDPGQGLRLIYYSQIVNDFQKGDIAEGYSVSREKKESFPLTVTSAQKNPTAFYLCASAWGRTEAFFGQGTRLTVV.

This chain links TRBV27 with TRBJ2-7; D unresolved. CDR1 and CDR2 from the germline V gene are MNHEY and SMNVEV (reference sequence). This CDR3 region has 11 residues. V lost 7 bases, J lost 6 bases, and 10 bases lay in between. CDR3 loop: CASKYSSEQYF. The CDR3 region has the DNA TGTGCCAGCAAATACAGTAGCGAGCAGTACTTC.

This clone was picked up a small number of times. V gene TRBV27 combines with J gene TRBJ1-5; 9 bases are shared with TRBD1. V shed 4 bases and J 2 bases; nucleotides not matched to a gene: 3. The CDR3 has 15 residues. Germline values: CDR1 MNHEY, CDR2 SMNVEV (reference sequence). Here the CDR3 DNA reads TGTGCCAGCAGTTGGGGACAGGGTGGCAATCAGCCCCAGCATTTT. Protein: CASSWGQGGNQPQHF.

The chain's CDR3 is CASRYRLAGVSEQYF. The CDR3, as DNA: TGTGCCAGCAGATACCGACTAGCGGGAGTTTCCGAGCAGTACTTC. The rearrangement links TRBV28 to TRBJ2-7, with 12 bases matching TRBD2. Germline loops: CDR1 MDHEN, CDR2 SYDVKM. The CDR3 totals 15 residues. J gave up 6 bases and V 6 bases, and 9 bases lay outside the gene matches. Full variable domain (remainder filled in from reference TRBV28 and TRBJ2-7): DVKVTQSSRYLVKRTGEKVFLECVQDMDHENMFWYRQDPGLGLRLIYFSYDVKMKEKGDIPEGYSVSREKKERFSLILESASTNQTSMYLCASRYRLAGVSEQYFGPGTRLTVT.

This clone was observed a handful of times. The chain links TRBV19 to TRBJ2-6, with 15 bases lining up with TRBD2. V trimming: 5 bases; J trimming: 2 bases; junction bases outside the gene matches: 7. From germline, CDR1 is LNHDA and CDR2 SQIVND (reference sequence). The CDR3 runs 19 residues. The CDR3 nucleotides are TGTGCCAGTAGTCCTCGGACTAGCGGGAGGGTGACTGGGGCCAACGTCCTGACTTTC. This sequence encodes CASSPRTSGRVTGANVLTF.

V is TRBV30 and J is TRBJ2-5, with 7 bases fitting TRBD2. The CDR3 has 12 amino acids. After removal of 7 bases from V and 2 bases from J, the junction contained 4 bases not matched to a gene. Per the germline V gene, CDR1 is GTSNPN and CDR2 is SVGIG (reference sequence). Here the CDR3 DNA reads TGTGCCTCTAGCGGACGTCAAGAGACCCAGTACTTC. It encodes CASSGRQETQYF.

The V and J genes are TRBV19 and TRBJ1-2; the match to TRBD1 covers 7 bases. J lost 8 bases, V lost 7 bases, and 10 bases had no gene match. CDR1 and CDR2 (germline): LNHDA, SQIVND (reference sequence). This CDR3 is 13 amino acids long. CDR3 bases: TGTGCCAGTAAGGACAGGACCTTTTGGGGCTACACCTTC. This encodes CASKDRTFWGYTF.

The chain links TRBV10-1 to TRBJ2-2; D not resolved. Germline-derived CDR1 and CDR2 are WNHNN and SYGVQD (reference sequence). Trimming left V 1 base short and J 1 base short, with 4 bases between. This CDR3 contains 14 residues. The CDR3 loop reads CASSEYRNTGELFF. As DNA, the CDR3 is TGCGCCAGCAGTGAGTATCGGAACACCGGGGAGCTGTTTTTT.

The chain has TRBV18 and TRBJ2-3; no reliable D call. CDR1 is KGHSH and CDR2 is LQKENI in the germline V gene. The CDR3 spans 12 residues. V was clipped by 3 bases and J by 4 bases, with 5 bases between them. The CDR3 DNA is TGTGCCAGCTCACCGGCTGCAGATACGCAGTATTTT. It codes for CASSPAADTQYF.

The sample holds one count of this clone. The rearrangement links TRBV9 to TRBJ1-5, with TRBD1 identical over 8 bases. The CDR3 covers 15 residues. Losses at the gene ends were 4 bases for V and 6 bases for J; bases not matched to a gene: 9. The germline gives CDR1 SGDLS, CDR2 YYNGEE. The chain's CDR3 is CASSQTGAQSQPQHF. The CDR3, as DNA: TGTGCCAGCAGCCAGACAGGGGCGCAGTCTCAGCCCCAGCATTTT.

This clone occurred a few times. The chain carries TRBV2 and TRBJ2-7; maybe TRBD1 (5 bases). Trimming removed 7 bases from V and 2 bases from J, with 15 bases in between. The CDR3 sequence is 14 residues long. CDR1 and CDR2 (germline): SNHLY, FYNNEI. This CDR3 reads CASTLTAVAYEQYF. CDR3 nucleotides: TGTGCCAGCACCCTGACAGCCGTGGCCTACGAGCAGTACTTC.

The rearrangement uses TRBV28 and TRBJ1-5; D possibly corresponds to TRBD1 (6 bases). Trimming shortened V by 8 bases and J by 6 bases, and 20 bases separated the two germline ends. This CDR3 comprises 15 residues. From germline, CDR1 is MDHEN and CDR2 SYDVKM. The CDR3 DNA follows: TGTGCCAGCTACCCGGCCGGGACATCGAGTCAGCCCCAGCATTTT. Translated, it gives CASYPAGTSSQPQHF.

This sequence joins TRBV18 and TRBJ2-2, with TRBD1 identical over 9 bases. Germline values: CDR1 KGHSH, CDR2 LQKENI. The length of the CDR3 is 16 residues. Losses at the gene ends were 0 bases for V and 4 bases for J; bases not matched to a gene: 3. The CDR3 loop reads CASSPPSQGATGELFF. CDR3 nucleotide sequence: TGTGCCAGCTCACCACCGTCACAGGGGGCCACCGGGGAGCTGTTTTTT.

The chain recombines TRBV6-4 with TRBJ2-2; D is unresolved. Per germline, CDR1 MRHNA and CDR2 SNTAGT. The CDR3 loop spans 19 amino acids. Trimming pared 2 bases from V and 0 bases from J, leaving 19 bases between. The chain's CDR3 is CASSDVAALLTPNTGELFF. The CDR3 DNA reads TGTGCCAGCAGTGACGTGGCAGCACTATTAACCCCGAACACCGGGGAGCTGTTTTTT.

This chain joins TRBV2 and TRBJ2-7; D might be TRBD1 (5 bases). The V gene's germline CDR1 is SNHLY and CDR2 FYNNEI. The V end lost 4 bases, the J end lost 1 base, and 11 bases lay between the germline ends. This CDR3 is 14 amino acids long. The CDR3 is CASSAGRASYEQYF. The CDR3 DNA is TGTGCCAGCAGTGCTGGCAGGGCATCCTACGAGCAGTACTTC.

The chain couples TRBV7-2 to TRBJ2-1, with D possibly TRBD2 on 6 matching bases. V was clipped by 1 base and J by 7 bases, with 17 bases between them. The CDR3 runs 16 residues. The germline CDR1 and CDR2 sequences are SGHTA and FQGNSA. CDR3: CASSLDSGVRRNEQFF. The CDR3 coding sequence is TGTGCCAGCAGCTTAGATTCGGGGGTGCGGAGGAATGAGCAGTTCTTC. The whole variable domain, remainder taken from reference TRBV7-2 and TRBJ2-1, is GAGVSQSPSNKVTEKGKDVELRCDPISGHTALYWYRQSLGQGLEFLIYFQGNSAPDKSGLPSDRFSAERTGGSVSTLTIQRTQQEDSAVYLCASSLDSGVRRNEQFFGPGTRLTVL.

The CDR3 is CASSSTANYGYTF. The DNA for the CDR3 is TGTGCCAGCAGTTCAACAGCTAACTATGGCTACACCTTC. V usage is TRBV28 and J usage is TRBJ1-2; D gene unclear. Trimming removed 4 bases from V and 0 bases from J, with 6 bases in between. This CDR3 is built from 13 residues. Germline-derived CDR1 and CDR2 are MDHEN and SYDVKM.

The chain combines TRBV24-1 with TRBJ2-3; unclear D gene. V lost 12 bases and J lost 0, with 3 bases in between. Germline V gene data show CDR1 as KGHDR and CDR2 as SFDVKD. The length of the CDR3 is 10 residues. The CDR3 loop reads CAASTDTQYF. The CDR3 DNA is TGTGCCGCGAGCACAGATACGCAGTATTTT.

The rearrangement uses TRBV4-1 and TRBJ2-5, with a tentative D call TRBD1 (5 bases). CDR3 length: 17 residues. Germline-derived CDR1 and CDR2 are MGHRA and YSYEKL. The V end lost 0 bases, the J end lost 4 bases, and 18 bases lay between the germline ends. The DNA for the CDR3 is TGCGCCAGCAGCCAAGATAATTCGGGCAGGGCGGTAGAGACCCAGTACTTC. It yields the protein CASSQDNSGRAVETQYF.

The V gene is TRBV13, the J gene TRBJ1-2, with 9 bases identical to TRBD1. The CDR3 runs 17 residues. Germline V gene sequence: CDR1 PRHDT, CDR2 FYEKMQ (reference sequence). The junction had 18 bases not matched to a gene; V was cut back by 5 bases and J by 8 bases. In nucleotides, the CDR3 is TGTGCCAGCAGCCACGGGACAGGGAGTGGTGCTAGTGGAGGCTACACCTTC. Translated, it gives CASSHGTGSGASGGYTF.